This T cell receptor (beta chain) was identified in a study of HIV-infected patients and healthy controls. This clonotype was recorded at least ten times. TCRdb used MiXCR to reprocess the 5' RACE reads, holding one entry per CDR3 protein. This sample has about 64,000 distinct CDR3 sequences, with over 15% found just once. In germline, CDR1 is SNHLY, CDR2 FYNNEI. The CDR3 consists of 13 residues. The V and J ends lost 6 bases and 14 bases respectively, with 17 bases between them. The chain combines TRBV2 with TRBJ1-6, with a weak D call TRBD1 (5 bases). What was sequenced was CD4+ T cells from blood. This receptor was taken from a human donor in good health. CDR3 loop: CASRETSGTSLHF. The CDR3 DNA follows: TGTGCCAGCAGGGAAACCTCCGGGACCTCCCTCCACTTT.